This passage covers 6 T cell receptor beta chains from one sample sequenced in a study of T-cell reconstitution after alpha-beta-depleted transplantation in children. Unique molecular identifiers were used to barcode this TCRbeta library. Using its own MiXCR run on the PCR reads, TCRdb lists one record per CDR3 protein. The profile covers roughly 400,000 distinct CDR3 sequences, with roughly 20% appearing a single time and around 3.9% taken by the ten largest. The specimen comprised PBMCs from the stem cell graft donor, sampled from the stem cell graft. Receptor source: a human donor who donated a stem cell graft to a child with acute myeloid leukemia.

This clonotype has only one observation. V gene TRBV10-2 combines with J gene TRBJ2-1; 8 bases line up with TRBD2. The V gene end was trimmed by 2 bases and the J gene end by 3 bases; junction bases not matched to a gene: 6. Germline V lookup: CDR1 WSHSY, CDR2 SAAADI. The CDR3 length is 16 residues. The CDR3 reads CASSEGGGRIYNEQFF. The DNA of the CDR3 is TGCGCCAGCAGTGAGGGGGGCGGGAGGATCTACAATGAGCAGTTCTTC.

Ten or more counts support this clonotype. The CDR3 protein is CASSLWERTEAFF. The DNA of the CDR3 is TGTGCCAGCAGTTTGTGGGAGAGAACTGAAGCTTTCTTT. The rearrangement joins TRBV12-3 or TRBV12-4 to TRBJ1-1; D uncertain. This CDR3 comprises 13 residues. V gave up 3 bases and J gave up 5 bases, with 10 bases separating them.

This clonotype was counted between two and nine times. The chain is built from TRBV12-3 or TRBV12-4 and TRBJ1-2, with 7 positions matching TRBD1. There are 14 residues in the CDR3. Trimming removed 3 bases from V and 3 bases from J; junction bases left unmatched: 4. The CDR3 coding sequence is TGTGCCAGCAGTTTGACAGGGTTCCACTATGGCTACACCTTC. Translating it yields CASSLTGFHYGYTF.

This clonotype was detected only a few times. V gene TRBV27 combines with J gene TRBJ2-7; the D gene is possibly TRBD1 (6 bases). Germline V gene data show CDR1 as MNHEY and CDR2 as SMNVEV (reference sequence). Trimming took 5 bases from V and 0 from J, leaving 17 bases between them. The CDR3 runs 16 residues. The CDR3 nucleotides read TGTGCCAGCAGTGGGGGCGGTGGCCCCAGCTCCTACGAGCAGTACTTC. Residues: CASSGGGGPSSYEQYF.

There are a few counts of this clonotype. CDR3 coding DNA: TGTGCCAGCAGTCAAGATAACGCTGAAGCTTTCTTT. Translated: CASSQDNAEAFF. V and J are TRBV12-3 or TRBV12-4 and TRBJ1-1; D remains unclear. Trimming cost V 5 bases and J 6 bases, with 10 bases left between them. This CDR3 contains 12 residues.

The V and J genes are TRBV29-1 and TRBJ2-2, with TRBD1 as a possible D gene (5 bases). Germline-derived CDR1 and CDR2 are SQVTM and ANQGSEA. V shed 4 bases and J shed 2 bases, with 11 bases lying between them. This CDR3 comprises 14 residues. CDR3 DNA sequence: TGCAGCGTTGCGACAGCTTCAAACACCGGGGAGCTGTTTTTT. It codes for CSVATASNTGELFF.